Following are 13 T cell receptor beta chains from one sample sequenced in a study of B cell selection in AIRE deficiency. Conventional CD4 T cells were sorted as CD4+CD127+ cells. Repertoires were generated with immunoSEQ multiplex PCR, while TCRdb's copy carries only in-frame clones and drops some. Among tens of thousands of clones, roughly 96% were seen once, and the ten largest hold roughly 0.2%. Sequencing was carried out using CD4+CD127+ conventional T cells sorted from PBMCs. The receptors here all came from a human donor in good health.

The CDR3 coding sequence is TGTGCCAGCAGCGCAAGCACCGGGACAGGCGGGTGTTGCACCTTC. It is translated as CASSASTGTGGCCTF. The rearrangement joins TRBV7-2 to TRBJ1-2; 8 bases align to TRBD1. CDR3 size: 15 residues. Per the germline V gene, CDR1 is SGHTA and CDR2 is FQGNSA. Unmatched junction bases numbered 18, after V lost 5 bases and J lost 13 bases.

V usage is TRBV10-3 and J usage is TRBJ1-5, with no clear D. Trimming took off 4 bases at V and 0 bases at J, with 7 bases between the two ends. The length of the CDR3 is 14 residues. The germline gives CDR1 ENHRY, CDR2 SYGVKD. The CDR3 loop is CAISASNSNQPQHF. The CDR3 DNA reads as TGTGCCATCAGTGCCTCGAATAGCAATCAGCCCCAGCATTTT.

CDR3 protein: CASSPDFPGELFF. The CDR3 bases are TGTGCCAGCAGCCCGGATTTCCCCGGGGAGCTGTTTTTT. V usage is TRBV7-3 and J usage is TRBJ2-2; D uncertain. Trimming took 5 bases from V and 6 from J, leaving 10 bases between them. Germline assignment: CDR1 SGHTA and CDR2 FQGTGA. The CDR3 extends over 13 amino acids.

The chain recombines TRBV5-1 with TRBJ2-3; maybe TRBD1 (5 bases). V lost 4 bases, J lost 4 bases, and 16 bases lay in between. Looked up from germline, CDR1 is SGHRS and CDR2 is YFSETQ. This CDR3 comprises 15 residues. CDR3 sequence (DNA): TGCGCCAGCAGCAGTTACCAGGGATGGGCAGATACGCAGTATTTT. It yields the protein CASSSYQGWADTQYF. Variable domain in full (rest from reference TRBV5-1 and TRBJ2-3): KAGVTQTPRYLIKTRGQQVTLSCSPISGHRSVSWYQQTPGQGLQFLFEYFSETQRNKGNFPGRFSGRQFSNSRSEMNVSTLELGDSALYLCASSSYQGWADTQYFGPGTRLTVL.

The chain has TRBV6-1 and TRBJ1-5; 8 positions agree with TRBD1. In germline, CDR1 is MNHNS, CDR2 SASEGT. The CDR3 length is 15 residues. V shed 6 bases, J shed 5 bases, and the junction held 9 bases outside the gene matches. CDR3 in DNA: TGTGCCAGCAGAACAAACACAGGGGGGGATCAGCCCCAGCATTTT. Translating gives CASRTNTGGDQPQHF.

The chain is built from TRBV2 and TRBJ2-2; D gene unclear. The CDR3 spans 15 residues. Per the germline V gene, CDR1 is SNHLY and CDR2 is FYNNEI. Deletions cut 5 bases from V and 0 bases from J, with 10 bases between. CDR3 sequence reads: CASSQGLSNTGELFF. The CDR3 DNA is TGTGCCAGCAGTCAAGGGCTTTCGAACACCGGGGAGCTGTTTTTT. Full variable domain (outside the CDR3, taken from reference TRBV2 and TRBJ2-2): EPEVTQTPSHQVTQMGQEVILRCVPISNHLYFYWYRQILGQKVEFLVSFYNNEISEKSEIFDDQFSVERPDGSNFTLKIRSTKLEDSAMYFCASSQGLSNTGELFFGEGSRLTVL.

This clone was seen once. The V call is TRBV18, the J call TRBJ1-2; D is ambiguous. The CDR3 is 14 residues long. The V end was cut by 2 bases, the J end by 6 bases, with 13 bases between. Germline lookup yields CDR1 KGHSH and CDR2 LQKENI. DNA of the CDR3: TGTGCCAGCTCACCAAACCCGGGCCCTAATGGCTACACCTTC. Protein product: CASSPNPGPNGYTF.

This chain connects TRBV10-3 to TRBJ1-1; 11 nucleotides line up with TRBD1. In germline, CDR1 is ENHRY, CDR2 SYGVKD. V was clipped by 6 bases and J by 4 bases; unmatched bases: 10. The CDR3 runs to 16 residues. In nucleotides, the CDR3 is TGTGCCATCAGCGGACAGGGGGCGGGCGTGGGCACTGAAGCTTTCTTT. Translated: CAISGQGAGVGTEAFF.

The rearrangement joins TRBV9 to TRBJ2-3; D is ambiguous. V was trimmed by 0 bases and J by 6 bases, leaving 2 bases between them. The V gene's germline CDR1 is SGDLS and CDR2 YYNGEE. The CDR3 is 11 residues long. CDR3: CASSVEDTQYF. In nucleotides, the CDR3 is TGTGCCAGCAGCGTAGAGGATACGCAGTATTTT.

This sequence joins TRBV28 and TRBJ1-2; a weak D match, TRBD1 (6 bases). The CDR3 totals 16 residues. The V and J ends lost 3 bases and 0 bases respectively, with 14 bases between them. CDR1 is MDHEN, CDR2 SYDVKM, per germline. The CDR3 here is CASSFRTVRSNYGYTF. The DNA for the CDR3 is TGTGCCAGCAGTTTCCGGACAGTACGTTCTAACTATGGCTACACCTTC.

This chain connects TRBV19 to TRBJ2-2; 9 bases are a match to TRBD1. CDR1 and CDR2 from the germline V gene are LNHDA and SQIVND (reference sequence). The trim removed 7 bases at V and 6 bases at J, leaving 9 bases unmatched. CDR3 length: 15 residues. The CDR3: CASNPGTGWAGELFF. The DNA of the CDR3 is TGTGCCAGTAATCCGGGGACAGGGTGGGCCGGGGAGCTGTTTTTT.

The chain is built from TRBV6-1 and TRBJ1-2, with 7 bases identical to TRBD1. CDR1 and CDR2 from the germline V gene are MNHNS and SASEGT. V lost 2 bases to trimming and J lost 3 bases; unmatched junction nucleotides: 3. This CDR3 comprises 14 residues. DNA for the CDR3: TGTGCCAGCAGTGAAACAGGGGTTGACTATGGCTACACCTTC. It encodes CASSETGVDYGYTF.

This chain connects TRBV9 to TRBJ2-3; weak D call: TRBD2 (6 bases). The CDR3 loop spans 14 amino acids. Germline V gene sequence: CDR1 SGDLS, CDR2 YYNGEE. Trimming stripped 3 bases from V and 2 bases from J, with 10 bases between. The chain's CDR3 is CASSEGLYTDTQYF. The CDR3 coding sequence is TGTGCCAGCAGCGAGGGACTCTACACAGATACGCAGTATTTT. Full variable domain (outside the CDR3, taken from reference TRBV9 and TRBJ2-3): DSGVTQTPKHLITATGQRVTLRCSPRSGDLSVYWYQQSLDQGLQFLIQYYNGEERAKGNILERFSAQQFPDLHSELNLSSLELGDSALYFCASSEGLYTDTQYFGPGTRLTVL.